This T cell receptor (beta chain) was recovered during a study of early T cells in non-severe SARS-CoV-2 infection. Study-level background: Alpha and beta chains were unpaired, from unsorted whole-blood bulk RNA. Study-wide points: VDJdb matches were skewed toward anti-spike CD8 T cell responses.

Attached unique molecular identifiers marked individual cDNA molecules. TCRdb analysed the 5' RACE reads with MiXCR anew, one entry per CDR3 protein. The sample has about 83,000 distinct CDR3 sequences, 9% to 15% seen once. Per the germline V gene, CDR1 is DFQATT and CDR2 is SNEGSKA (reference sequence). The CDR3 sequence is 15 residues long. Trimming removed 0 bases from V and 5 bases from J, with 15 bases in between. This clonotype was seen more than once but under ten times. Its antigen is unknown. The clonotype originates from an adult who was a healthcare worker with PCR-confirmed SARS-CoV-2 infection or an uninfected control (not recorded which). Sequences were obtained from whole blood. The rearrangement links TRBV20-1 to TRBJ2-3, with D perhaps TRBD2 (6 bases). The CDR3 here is CSARDPAGEGDTQYF. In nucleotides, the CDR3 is TGCAGTGCTAGAGATCCAGCGGGCGAAGGAGATACGCAGTATTTT.